This T cell receptor beta chain came from a study of T cells in Graves' hyperthyroidism and ophthalmopathy. Germline V lookup: CDR1 SEHNR, CDR2 FQNEAQ (reference sequence). Between the trimmed V and J ends, which lost 0 bases and 3 bases, there was a span of 9 bases. The CDR3 is 15 residues long. This clonotype was seen ten or more times. The source material, RNA transcripts, was used to amplify TCR beta CDR3 regions. A first-round RT-PCR of the TCR CDR3 used the HTBI primer set. TCRdb reprocessed the multiplex PCR reads with MiXCR, giving one entry per CDR3 protein. The table records hundreds of thousands of distinct CDR3 sequences, 35% to 55% of them present only once.

Sequenced: peripheral blood or thyroid tissue (not recorded which). The gene calls are TRBV7-9 and TRBJ1-5; D not resolved. The receptor was derived from a young woman with Graves' hyperthyroidism. CDR3 in DNA: TGTGCCAGCAGCTTAGCCGGCGGATTCAATCAGCCCCAGCATTTT. Translating gives CASSLAGGFNQPQHF.